The clone carrying this T cell receptor (beta chain) showed up many times. These data are taken from a study of T cells after yellow fever vaccination. TCRdb re-called the 5' RACE reads with MiXCR, one entry per CDR3 protein. The table has some 600,000 distinct CDR3 sequences, approximately 13% seen once. The CDR3 contains 16 residues. V lost 5 bases and J lost 3; bases outside the gene matches: 10. This chain joins TRBV12-3 or TRBV12-4 and TRBJ1-2; TRBD1 aligns across 9 bases. This clonotype was obtained from a young man who received the YFV17D yellow fever vaccine. The input for sequencing was PBMCs, taken on the day of the yellow fever booster vaccination. As DNA, the CDR3 is TGTGCCAGCAGTCTCTTGGGGACAGGGAAAGACTATGGCTACACCTTC. It yields the protein CASSLLGTGKDYGYTF.